Presented here are 20 T cell receptor beta chains from one specimen sequenced in a study of beta chain features in type 1 diabetes. Study-wide results and limits: In every one of the four CD4+ subsets, TCRB CDR3s were moderately but significantly shorter in Type 1 diabetes patients.

Their antigen targets remain unknown. Every isolated RNA sample was fully reverse transcribed, so sequencing captured expressed TCRB transcripts. Using immunoSEQ multiplex PCR, the repertoire was profiled, and TCRdb retains in-frame clones only, with some absent. The table has 250,000 to 300,000 clones, roughly a quarter seen once; the top ten hold 0.012%. The sample taken for sequencing was naive CD4+ T cells from blood. The origin of the receptors is a woman younger than 45 with type 1 diabetes.

There are a few counts of this clone. The J gene is TRBJ2-7, the V gene TRBV29-1, with D unresolved. The germline gives CDR1 SQVTM, CDR2 ANQGSEA. V lost 8 bases and J lost 4, with 21 bases in between. This CDR3 spans 14 amino acids. The CDR3 DNA reads as TGCAGCTCCCCCCTCCGGAACGGGTCTTACGAGCAGTACTTC. Translating gives CSSPLRNGSYEQYF.

This chain uses TRBV30 with TRBJ1-2, with D possibly being TRBD1 (5 bases). This CDR3 is 13 amino acids long. The germline CDR1 and CDR2 sequences are GTSNPN and SVGIG (reference sequence). V gave up 1 base and J gave up 7 bases, with 13 bases separating them. The CDR3 bases are TGTGCCTGGAGTGGGGGGGGTTTGAGTGGCTACACCTTC. Residues: CAWSGGGLSGYTF.

The V gene is TRBV5-4, the J gene TRBJ2-7; 7 nucleotides match TRBD2. The CDR3 contains 15 residues. Germline trimming cut 2 bases from V and 3 bases from J; bases unmatched to any gene: 8. Germline V gene data show CDR1 as SGHNT and CDR2 as YYREEE (reference sequence). The DNA for the CDR3 is TGTGCCAGCAGCTTTAGCCGGGGAGGGGTCTACGAGCAGTACTTC. This translates into CASSFSRGGVYEQYF.

This chain joins TRBV6-6 and TRBJ2-5; no reliable D call. CDR3 length: 10 residues. Germline V gene lookup returns CDR1 MNHNY and CDR2 SVGAGI (reference sequence). Between the trimmed V and J ends, which lost 5 bases and 5 bases, there was a span of 3 bases. The CDR3 DNA reads TGTGCCAGCAGTCGGGAGACCCAGTACTTC. Translated: CASSRETQYF.

This clone was detected a few times. The chain employs TRBV5-1 and TRBJ2-1; 10 bases agree with TRBD1. V trimming: 6 bases; J trimming: 6 bases; junction bases outside the gene matches: 9. The CDR3 loop spans 15 amino acids. The germline V gene encodes CDR1 SGHRS and CDR2 YFSETQ. CDR3 DNA: TGCGCCAGCACCAGGGACAGGGGATTTTTCAATGAGCAGTTCTTC. This codes for CASTRDRGFFNEQFF.

This clone was observed a few times. The J gene is TRBJ2-7, the V gene TRBV28, with D tentatively TRBD2 (6 bases). In germline, CDR1 is MDHEN, CDR2 SYDVKM. The V gene lost 3 bases and the J gene lost 0 bases, with 12 bases spanning the gap. The CDR3 contains 15 residues. This chain's CDR3 is CASSFGGTSSYEQYF. Written as DNA, the CDR3 is TGTGCCAGCAGTTTCGGGGGAACGAGCTCCTACGAGCAGTACTTC. Drawing the rest from reference TRBV28 and TRBJ2-7, the complete variable domain is DVKVTQSSRYLVKRTGEKVFLECVQDMDHENMFWYRQDPGLGLRLIYFSYDVKMKEKGDIPEGYSVSREKKERFSLILESASTNQTSMYLCASSFGGTSSYEQYFGPGTRLTVT.

This clone was recorded a few times. This chain joins TRBV30 and TRBJ1-2; D might be TRBD1 (6 bases). Per germline, CDR1 GTSNPN and CDR2 SVGIG (reference sequence). This CDR3 has 17 amino acids. The V end was cut by 2 bases, the J end by 1 base, with 20 bases between. The CDR3 here is CAWSKITKWDNNYGYTF. The CDR3 DNA reads as TGTGCCTGGAGTAAGATCACCAAATGGGACAATAACTATGGCTACACCTTC. The variable domain in full, with the rest retrieved from reference TRBV30 and TRBJ1-2, is SQTIHQWPATLVQPVGSPLSLECTVEGTSNPNLYWYRQAAGRGLQLLFYSVGIGQISSEVPQNLSASRPQDRQFILSSKKLLLSDSGFYLCAWSKITKWDNNYGYTFGSGTRLTVV.

V and J are TRBV10-3 and TRBJ2-3; TRBD2 aligns across 14 bases. This CDR3 spans 17 amino acids. J lost 0 bases, V lost 7 bases, and 6 bases had no gene match. CDR1 and CDR2 from the germline V gene are ENHRY and SYGVKD. The CDR3 DNA reads as TGTGCCATCAAAAGGACTAGCGGGAGGACTAGCACAGATACGCAGTATTTT. Protein sequence: CAIKRTSGRTSTDTQYF.

J is TRBJ2-5 and V is TRBV13, with D possibly matching TRBD2 (6 bases). This CDR3 has 14 residues. Germline V gives CDR1 PRHDT, CDR2 FYEKMQ (reference sequence). Trimming removed 4 bases at V and 9 bases at J, with 18 bases between. The CDR3 region is CASSSMTSPTAQYF. CDR3 nucleotide sequence: TGTGCCAGCAGCTCGATGACTAGTCCCACGGCCCAGTACTTC.

This clone has just a few counts. The rearrangement links TRBV6-1 to TRBJ2-7; TRBD1 is a possible D gene (6 bases). V was trimmed by 8 bases and J by 4 bases, leaving 18 bases between them. The germline gives CDR1 MNHNS, CDR2 SASEGT. The CDR3 consists of 14 residues. This CDR3 reads CASGGTSLSYEQYF. In DNA, the CDR3 is TGTGCCAGCGGGGGCACATCTTTATCGTACGAGCAGTACTTC.

In this sample, this clone turned up a few times. The chain combines TRBV14 with TRBJ1-2; 8 bases fit TRBD1. This CDR3 comprises 13 residues. The V gene end was trimmed by 3 bases and the J gene end by 6 bases; junction bases not matched to a gene: 3. CDR1 and CDR2 (germline): SGHDN, FVKESK. CDR3 bases: TGTGCCAGCAGCCAGCACAGGGGGAATGGCTACACCTTC. It codes for CASSQHRGNGYTF.

The V call is TRBV4-2, the J call TRBJ2-5; tentatively, D is TRBD1 (5 bases). V was clipped by 0 bases and J by 4 bases, with 15 bases between them. CDR1 LGHNA and CDR2 YNFKEQ come from the germline V gene. CDR3 length equals 16 residues. CDR3 residues: CASSQDPTRRGETQYF. The DNA for the CDR3 is TGTGCCAGCAGCCAAGACCCTACCCGAAGGGGAGAGACCCAGTACTTC.

The chain is built from TRBV7-9 and TRBJ2-1; 11 bases agree with TRBD2. CDR1 is SEHNR and CDR2 is FQNEAQ in the germline V gene (reference sequence). This CDR3 comprises 14 residues. V lost 5 bases to trimming and J lost 15 bases; unmatched junction nucleotides: 12. CDR3 nucleotides: TGTGCCAGCAGCCCCTACCTCACTAGCGGGAGCCCGTTCTTC. It yields the protein CASSPYLTSGSPFF.

This clone has a handful of counts. This chain joins TRBV4-1 and TRBJ1-5; tentatively, D is TRBD1 (6 bases). This CDR3 is 15 amino acids long. The germline V gene has CDR1 MGHRA and CDR2 YSYEKL. V lost 1 base to trimming and J lost 0 bases, with 7 bases between them. The CDR3 protein is CASSQGTDSNQPQHF. In nucleotides, the CDR3 is TGCGCCAGCAGCCAAGGGACAGATAGCAATCAGCCCCAGCATTTT.

This clone showed up just a few times. This sequence joins TRBV30 and TRBJ2-1, with D possibly matching TRBD2 (5 bases). Germline CDR1 GTSNPN, CDR2 SVGIG (reference sequence). The CDR3 has 13 residues. Trimming removed 0 bases from V and 7 bases from J, with 10 bases in between. This chain's CDR3 is CAWSVLRGNEQFF. For the CDR3, the DNA is TGTGCCTGGAGTGTTCTCCGGGGAAATGAGCAGTTCTTC.

In this sample, this clone turned up a few times. The chain has TRBV23-1 and TRBJ2-7; TRBD1 aligns across 7 bases. TRBV23-1 is marked as an open reading frame, function uncertain. V shed 8 bases and J 6 bases; nucleotides not matched to a gene: 13. The length of the CDR3 is 14 residues. The CDR3 region is CASGVIGQAVEQYF. CDR3 nucleotide sequence: TGCGCCAGCGGTGTTATCGGACAGGCTGTCGAGCAGTACTTC.

The chain couples TRBV19 to TRBJ2-5; 11 bases map to TRBD2. Per germline, CDR1 LNHDA and CDR2 SQIVND (reference sequence). CDR3 length equals 16 residues. V shed 4 bases and J 1 base; nucleotides not matched to a gene: 5. The CDR3 region has the DNA TGTGCCAGTAGTACCTCTAGCGGGGGGATCCAAGAGACCCAGTACTTC. This encodes CASSTSSGGIQETQYF.

CDR3 region: CASSPRLTYEQYF. CDR3 sequence (DNA): TGTGCCAGCAGTCCACGACTAACCTACGAGCAGTACTTC. The J gene is TRBJ2-7, the V gene TRBV28; weak D call: TRBD2 (5 bases). V was clipped by 5 bases and J by 2 bases, with 10 bases between them. Germline CDR1 reads MDHEN; CDR2 reads SYDVKM. CDR3 size: 13 residues.

The V and J genes are TRBV27 and TRBJ2-7; D gene ambiguous. Germline CDR1 and CDR2: MNHEY and SMNVEV (reference sequence). CDR3 size: 12 residues. Trimming left V 7 bases short and J 2 bases short, with 9 bases between. CDR3 in DNA: TGTGCCAGCAATGGCGGCACCTACGAGCAGTACTTC. The encoded protein is CASNGGTYEQYF.

In its sample, this clone was seen a few times. The germline gene is not matched at one end of the junction; a read error may be the cause. This chain connects TRBV7-7 to TRBJ1-1; unclear D gene. The CDR3 sequence is 13 residues long. The germline V gene has CDR1 SSHAT and CDR2 FNYEAQ (reference sequence). CDR3 coding DNA: TGTGCTAGCAGCTTCGGGAGGGACACTGAAGCTTTCTTT. This codes for CASSFGRDTEAFF.